One and the same sample provided the 2 T cell receptor beta chains below, sequenced in a study of T cells after yellow fever vaccination. TCRdb used MiXCR to reprocess the 5' RACE reads, holding one entry per CDR3 protein. Among about 300,000 distinct CDR3 sequences listed, roughly 8.7% were seen once. This specimen was CD4+ T cells sorted from PBMCs, taken 5 days after the yellow fever booster vaccination. These receptors came from a man aged 18 to 29 who received the YFV17D yellow fever vaccine.

The J gene is TRBJ2-5, the V gene TRBV20-1; D gene ambiguous. Trimming cost V 0 bases and J 5 bases, with 10 bases left between them. Germline V CDR1 and CDR2: DFQATT, SNEGSKA (reference sequence). The CDR3 spans 13 residues. The CDR3 DNA is TGCAGTGCTAGAGAGGGCAGAGAGGAGACCCAGTACTTC. This translates into CSAREGREETQYF.

This clonotype came up a few times. The V call is TRBV24-1, the J call TRBJ2-1; weak D call: TRBD2 (5 bases). This CDR3 contains 16 residues. Germline CDR1 KGHDR, CDR2 SFDVKD. Trimming shortened V by 4 bases and J by 1 base, and 13 bases separated the two germline ends. The CDR3 loop is CATSDRGARSYNEQFF. The DNA for the CDR3 is TGTGCCACCAGTGACCGGGGAGCCAGGTCCTACAATGAGCAGTTCTTC.